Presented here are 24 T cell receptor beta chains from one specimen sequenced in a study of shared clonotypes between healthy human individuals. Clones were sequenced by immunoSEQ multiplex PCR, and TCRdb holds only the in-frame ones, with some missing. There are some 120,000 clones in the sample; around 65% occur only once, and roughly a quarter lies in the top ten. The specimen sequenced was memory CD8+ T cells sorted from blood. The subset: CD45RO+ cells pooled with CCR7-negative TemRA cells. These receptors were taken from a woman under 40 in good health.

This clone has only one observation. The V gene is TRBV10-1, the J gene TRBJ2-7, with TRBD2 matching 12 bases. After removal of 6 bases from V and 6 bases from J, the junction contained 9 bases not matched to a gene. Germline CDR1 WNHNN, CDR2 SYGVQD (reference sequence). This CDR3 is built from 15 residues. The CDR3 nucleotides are TGCGCCAGCAGCCCCGAACTAGCGGGAGGCTCCGAGCAGTACTTC. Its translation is CASSPELAGGSEQYF.

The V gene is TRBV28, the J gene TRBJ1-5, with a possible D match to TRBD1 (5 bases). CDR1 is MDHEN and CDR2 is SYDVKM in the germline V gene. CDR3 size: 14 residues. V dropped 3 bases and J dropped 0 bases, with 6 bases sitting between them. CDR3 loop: CASSFDSSNQPQHF. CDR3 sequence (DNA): TGTGCCAGCAGTTTTGACAGTAGCAATCAGCCCCAGCATTTT.

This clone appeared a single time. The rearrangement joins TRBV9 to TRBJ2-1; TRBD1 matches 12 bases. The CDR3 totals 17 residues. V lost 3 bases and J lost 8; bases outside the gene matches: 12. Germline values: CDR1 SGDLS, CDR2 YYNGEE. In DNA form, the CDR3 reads TGTGCCAGCAGCGCCGGGGACAGGGGGCATCCCAGCGATGAGCAGTTCTTC. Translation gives CASSAGDRGHPSDEQFF.

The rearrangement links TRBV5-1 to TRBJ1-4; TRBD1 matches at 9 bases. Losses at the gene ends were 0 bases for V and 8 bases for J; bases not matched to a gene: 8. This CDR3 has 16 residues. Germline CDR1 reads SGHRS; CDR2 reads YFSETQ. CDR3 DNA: TGCGCCAGCAGCTTGGACTCCGGGACAGGGTGGGAAAAACTGTTTTTT. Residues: CASSLDSGTGWEKLFF. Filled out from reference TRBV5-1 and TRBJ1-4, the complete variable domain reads KAGVTQTPRYLIKTRGQQVTLSCSPISGHRSVSWYQQTPGQGLQFLFEYFSETQRNKGNFPGRFSGRQFSNSRSEMNVSTLELGDSALYLCASSLDSGTGWEKLFFGSGTQLSVL.

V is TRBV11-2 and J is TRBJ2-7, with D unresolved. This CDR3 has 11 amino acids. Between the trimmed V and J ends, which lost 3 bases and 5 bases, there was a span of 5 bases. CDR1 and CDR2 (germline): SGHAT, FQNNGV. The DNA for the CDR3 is TGTGCCAGCAGCTTGTTGAACGAGCAGTACTTC. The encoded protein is CASSLLNEQYF.

The CDR3 bases are TGTGCCAGCAGTGACTCGACACAGGGAGGAGGTTATGGCTACACCTTC. Amino acids: CASSDSTQGGGYGYTF. The chain joins TRBV6-4 to TRBJ1-2, with D tentatively TRBD1 (6 bases). The CDR3 is 16 residues long. V shed 0 bases and J shed 5 bases, with 16 bases lying between them. Germline V gene sequence: CDR1 MRHNA, CDR2 SNTAGT.

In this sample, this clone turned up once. CDR3 protein: CASLGYNEQFF. DNA of the CDR3: TGCGCCAGCTTAGGGTACAATGAGCAGTTCTTC. The chain carries TRBV4-1 and TRBJ2-1; D gene uncertain. Germline-derived CDR1 and CDR2 are MGHRA and YSYEKL. The CDR3 covers 11 residues. The V and J ends lost 8 bases and 4 bases respectively, with 6 bases between them.

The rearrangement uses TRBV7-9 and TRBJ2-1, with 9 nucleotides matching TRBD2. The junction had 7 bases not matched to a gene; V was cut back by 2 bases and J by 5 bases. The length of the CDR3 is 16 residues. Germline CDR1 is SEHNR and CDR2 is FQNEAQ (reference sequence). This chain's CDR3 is CASSLYRLAGHNEQFF. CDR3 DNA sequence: TGTGCCAGCAGCTTATATCGGCTAGCGGGGCACAATGAGCAGTTCTTC.

The CDR3 coding sequence is TGTGCCAGTAGTATAATACTAGCGGGCGGGAATGAGCAGTTCTTC. Encoded protein: CASSIILAGGNEQFF. This chain connects TRBV19 to TRBJ2-1; the match to TRBD2 covers 9 bases. Germline CDR1 is LNHDA and CDR2 is SQIVND (reference sequence). CDR3 length equals 15 residues. Unmatched junction bases numbered 6, after V lost 2 bases and J lost 7 bases.

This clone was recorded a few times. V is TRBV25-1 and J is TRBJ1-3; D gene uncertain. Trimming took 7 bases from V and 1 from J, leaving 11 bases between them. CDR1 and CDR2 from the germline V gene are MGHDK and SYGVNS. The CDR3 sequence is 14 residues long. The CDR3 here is CASTHAASGNTIYF. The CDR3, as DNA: TGTGCCAGCACGCACGCGGCGTCTGGAAACACCATATATTTT.

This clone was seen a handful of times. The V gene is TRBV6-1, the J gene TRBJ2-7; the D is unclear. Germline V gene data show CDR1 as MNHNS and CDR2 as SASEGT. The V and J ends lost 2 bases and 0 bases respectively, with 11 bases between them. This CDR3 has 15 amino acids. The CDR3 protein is CASSEYGGSSYEQYF. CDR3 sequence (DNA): TGTGCCAGCAGTGAATACGGCGGAAGCTCCTACGAGCAGTACTTC.

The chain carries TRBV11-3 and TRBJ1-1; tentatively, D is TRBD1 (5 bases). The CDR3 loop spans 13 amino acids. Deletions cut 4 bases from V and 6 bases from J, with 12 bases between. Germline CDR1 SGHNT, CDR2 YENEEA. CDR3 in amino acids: CASSSFSGAEAFF. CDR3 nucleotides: TGTGCCAGCAGCTCATTTTCGGGGGCTGAAGCTTTCTTT.

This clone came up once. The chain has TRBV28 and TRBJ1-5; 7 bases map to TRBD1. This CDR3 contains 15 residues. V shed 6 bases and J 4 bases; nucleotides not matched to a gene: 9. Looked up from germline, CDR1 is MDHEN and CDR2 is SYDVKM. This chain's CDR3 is CASRTQTGFNQPQHF. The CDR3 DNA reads TGTGCCAGCAGGACACAGACAGGGTTTAATCAGCCCCAGCATTTT.

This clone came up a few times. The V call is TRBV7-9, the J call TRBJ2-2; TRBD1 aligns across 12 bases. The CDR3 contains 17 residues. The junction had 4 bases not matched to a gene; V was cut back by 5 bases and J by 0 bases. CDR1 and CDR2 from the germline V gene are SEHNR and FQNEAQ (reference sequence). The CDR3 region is CASSQGQGASNTGELFF. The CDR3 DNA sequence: TGTGCCAGCAGCCAGGGACAGGGGGCCTCGAACACCGGGGAGCTGTTTTTT.

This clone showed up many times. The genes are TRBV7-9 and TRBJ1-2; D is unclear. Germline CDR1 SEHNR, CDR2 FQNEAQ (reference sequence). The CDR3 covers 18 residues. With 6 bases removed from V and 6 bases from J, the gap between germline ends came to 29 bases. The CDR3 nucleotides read TGTGCCAGCAGTCCACCCGGCCAGACACCTCACACGGAGGATGGCTACACCTTC. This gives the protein CASSPPGQTPHTEDGYTF.

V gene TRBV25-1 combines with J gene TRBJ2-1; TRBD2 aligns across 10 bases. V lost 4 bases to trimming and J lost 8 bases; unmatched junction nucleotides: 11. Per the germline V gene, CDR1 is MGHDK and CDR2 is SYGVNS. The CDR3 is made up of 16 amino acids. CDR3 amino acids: CASSAQREGPYDEQFF. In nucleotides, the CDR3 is TGTGCCAGCAGTGCCCAGCGGGAGGGCCCGTATGATGAGCAGTTCTTC.

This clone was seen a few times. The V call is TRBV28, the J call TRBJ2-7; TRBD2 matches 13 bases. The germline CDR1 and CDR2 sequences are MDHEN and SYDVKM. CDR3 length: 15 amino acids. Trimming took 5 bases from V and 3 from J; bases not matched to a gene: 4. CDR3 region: CASSLRTSGSYEQYF. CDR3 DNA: TGTGCCAGCAGTCTTCGGACTAGCGGGAGCTACGAGCAGTACTTC.

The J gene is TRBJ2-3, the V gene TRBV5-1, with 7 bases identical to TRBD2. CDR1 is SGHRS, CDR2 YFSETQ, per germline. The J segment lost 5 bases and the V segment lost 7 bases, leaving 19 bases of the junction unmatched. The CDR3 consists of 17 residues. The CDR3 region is CASRHSEREGHRDTQYF. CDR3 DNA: TGCGCCAGCCGCCATTCCGAGAGGGAGGGCCATAGAGATACGCAGTATTTT.

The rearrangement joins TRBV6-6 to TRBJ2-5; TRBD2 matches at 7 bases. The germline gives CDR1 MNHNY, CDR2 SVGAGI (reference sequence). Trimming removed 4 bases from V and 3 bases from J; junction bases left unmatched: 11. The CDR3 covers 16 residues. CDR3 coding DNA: TGTGCCAGCAGTTCACGACTTGCGGGAGTTAAAGAGACCCAGTACTTC. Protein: CASSSRLAGVKETQYF.

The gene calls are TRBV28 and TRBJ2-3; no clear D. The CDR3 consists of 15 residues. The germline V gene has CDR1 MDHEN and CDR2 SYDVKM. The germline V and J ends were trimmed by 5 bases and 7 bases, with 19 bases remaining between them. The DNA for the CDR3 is TGTGCCAGCAGTCCCGCCGAACGTCAGTTCCATACGCAGTATTTT. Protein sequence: CASSPAERQFHTQYF.

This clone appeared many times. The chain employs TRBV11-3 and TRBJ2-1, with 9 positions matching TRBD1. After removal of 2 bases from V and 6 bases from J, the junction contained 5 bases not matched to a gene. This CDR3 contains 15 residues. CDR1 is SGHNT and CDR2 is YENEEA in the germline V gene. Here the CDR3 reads CASSLSPTGGNEQFF. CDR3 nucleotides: TGTGCCAGCAGCTTATCCCCGACAGGGGGCAATGAGCAGTTCTTC.

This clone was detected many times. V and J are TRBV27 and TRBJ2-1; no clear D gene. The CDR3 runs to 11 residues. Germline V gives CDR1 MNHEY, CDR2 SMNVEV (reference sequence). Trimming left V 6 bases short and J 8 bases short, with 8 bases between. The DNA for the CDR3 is TGTGCCAGCAGATCTGACCATGAGCAGTTCTTC. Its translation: CASRSDHEQFF.

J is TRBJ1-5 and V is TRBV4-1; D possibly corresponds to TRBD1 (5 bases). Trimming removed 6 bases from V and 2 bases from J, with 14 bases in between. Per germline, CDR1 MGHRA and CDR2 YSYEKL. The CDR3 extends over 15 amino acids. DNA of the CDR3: TGCGCCAGCAGTCGCTGGGGGAGAGGCAATCAGCCCCAGCATTTT. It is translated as CASSRWGRGNQPQHF.

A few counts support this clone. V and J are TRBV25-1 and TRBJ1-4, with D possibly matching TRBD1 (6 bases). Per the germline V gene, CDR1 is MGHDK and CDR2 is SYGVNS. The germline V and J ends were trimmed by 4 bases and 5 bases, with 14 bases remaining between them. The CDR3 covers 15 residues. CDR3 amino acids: CASSVHRERNEKLFF. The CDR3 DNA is TGTGCCAGCAGTGTCCACAGGGAAAGGAATGAAAAACTGTTTTTT.